What follows are 8 T cell receptor beta chains derived from one specimen sequenced in a study of T cell changes during pregnancy in multiple sclerosis. Profiling relied on immunoSEQ multiplex PCR, and the TCRdb table lists in-frame clones only, not all of them. Of around 50,000 clones in the sample, about 93% are singletons; the top ten hold 0.61%. The sequencing used CD4+ T cells from peripheral blood mononuclear cells, collected after pregnancy. The source is a female donor in good health, enrolled as a control in a pregnancy study.

This clone was seen a single time. The chain couples TRBV7-2 to TRBJ2-2, with TRBD2 matching over 9 bases. Germline V CDR1 and CDR2: SGHTA, FQGNSA. The CDR3 has 16 residues. V gave up 4 bases and J gave up 0 bases; unmatched junction bases: 3. In DNA form, the CDR3 reads TGTGCCAGCAGCTATACTAGCGGGTCGAACACCGGGGAGCTGTTTTTT. Protein sequence: CASSYTSGSNTGELFF. The full variable domain, rest sourced from reference TRBV7-2 and TRBJ2-2, is GAGVSQSPSNKVTEKGKDVELRCDPISGHTALYWYRQSLGQGLEFLIYFQGNSAPDKSGLPSDRFSAERTGGSVSTLTIQRTQQEDSAVYLCASSYTSGSNTGELFFGEGSRLTVL.

As concerns this clone: Other DNA sequences in this specimen translate into the identical CDR3. V and J are TRBV10-3 and TRBJ2-1; 11 nucleotides align to TRBD1. The CDR3 consists of 16 residues. Losses at the gene ends were 4 bases for V and 1 base for J; bases not matched to a gene: 3. The V gene's germline CDR1 is ENHRY and CDR2 SYGVKD. This CDR3 reads CAISVGDRGSYNEQFF. The CDR3 DNA reads as TGTGCCATCAGTGTAGGGGACAGGGGGTCCTACAATGAGCAGTTCTTC.

V usage is TRBV15 and J usage is TRBJ2-7; 8 bases fit TRBD1. This CDR3 comprises 14 residues. V was clipped by 3 bases and J by 2 bases; unmatched bases: 3. Germline-derived CDR1 and CDR2 are LNHNV and YYDKDF (reference sequence). The CDR3, as DNA: TGTGCCACCAGCAGCATGGGACAGGCCTACGAGCAGTACTTC. Translation: CATSSMGQAYEQYF.

This chain joins TRBV4-1 and TRBJ1-5; 7 nucleotides align to TRBD1. Germline V gene lookup returns CDR1 MGHRA and CDR2 YSYEKL. V was pared by 1 base and J by 7 bases, with 4 bases of the junction left unmatched. The CDR3 runs to 14 residues. The CDR3 DNA is TGCGCCAGCAGCCAAGCGGCAGGGGGACAGCCCCAGCATTTT. It yields the protein CASSQAAGGQPQHF.

The chain couples TRBV2 to TRBJ2-3; no clear D. With 3 bases removed from V and 4 bases from J, the gap between germline ends came to 8 bases. CDR3 length: 13 residues. Germline V gene data show CDR1 as SNHLY and CDR2 as FYNNEI. The CDR3 DNA reads as TGTGCCAGCAGTGATTTGAGCGCAGATACGCAGTATTTT. It encodes CASSDLSADTQYF.

V gene TRBV12-2 combines with J gene TRBJ2-3; the table calls TRBD1, which could not be checked here. TRBV12-2 corresponds to a pseudogene. The CDR3 has 18 residues. As DNA, the CDR3 is TGTGCAAGTCGCACCTTGGACAGGGGGCAATTCAGTACAGATACGCAGTATTTT. Amino acid sequence: CASRTLDRGQFSTDTQYF.

V usage is TRBV7-8 and J usage is TRBJ2-6; perhaps TRBD2 as D (6 bases). The V end was cut by 2 bases, the J end by 0 bases, with 20 bases between. The CDR3 totals 20 residues. Germline CDR1 and CDR2: SGHVS and FQNEAQ. The CDR3 region is CASSLISGRSHSSGANVLTF. The CDR3 DNA reads as TGTGCCAGCAGCTTAATAAGCGGGCGCTCCCATTCCTCTGGGGCCAACGTCCTGACTTTC. Drawing the rest from reference TRBV7-8 and TRBJ2-6, the complete variable domain is GAGVSQSPRYKVAKRGQDVALRCDPISGHVSLFWYQQALGQGPEFLTYFQNEAQLDKSGLPSDRFFAERPEGSVSTLKIQRTQQEDSAVYLCASSLISGRSHSSGANVLTFGAGSRLTVL.

The chain recombines TRBV29-1 with TRBJ1-2; D gene ambiguous. Trimming took 3 bases from V and 8 from J, leaving 22 bases between them. This CDR3 region has 15 residues. Germline V gives CDR1 SQVTM, CDR2 ANQGSEA. The CDR3 DNA follows: TGCAGCGTTGAGGGGTACTCGGACGGGGTGGGGGGCTACACCTTC. Its translation: CSVEGYSDGVGGYTF.